Presented here are 28 T cell receptor beta chains from one specimen sequenced in a study of early T cells in non-severe SARS-CoV-2 infection. TCRdb used MiXCR to reprocess the 5' RACE reads, holding one entry per CDR3 protein. The sample contains fewer than 95,000 distinct CDR3 sequences, roughly 17% of which appear only once. The starting material was whole blood, obtained at baseline. These receptors originate from an adult who was a healthcare worker with PCR-confirmed SARS-CoV-2 infection or an uninfected control (not recorded which).

This clonotype came up a few times. The rearrangement links TRBV6-4 to TRBJ2-3, with D tentatively TRBD2 (5 bases). This CDR3 region has 16 residues. Trimming took off 0 bases at V and 0 bases at J, with 10 bases between the two ends. The germline gives CDR1 MRHNA, CDR2 SNTAGT. CDR3 DNA: TGTGCCAGCAGTGACTCTTGGGAGTCTAGCACAGATACGCAGTATTTT. Its translation is CASSDSWESSTDTQYF.

This clonotype has at least ten counts. This chain uses TRBV28 with TRBJ2-7; TRBD2 aligns across 10 bases. This CDR3 has 15 amino acids. Germline-derived CDR1 and CDR2 are MDHEN and SYDVKM. The J segment lost 2 bases and the V segment lost 2 bases, leaving 3 bases of the junction unmatched. The CDR3 sequence is CASSLGLADAYEQYF. Here the CDR3 DNA reads TGTGCCAGCAGTTTAGGACTAGCGGACGCCTACGAGCAGTACTTC.

The chain combines TRBV20-1 with TRBJ1-1; D is undetermined. V dropped 1 base and J dropped 13 bases, with 10 bases sitting between them. Germline loops: CDR1 DFQATT, CDR2 SNEGSKA (reference sequence). The CDR3 runs 10 residues. For the CDR3, the DNA is TGCAGTGCTAGAGCAAATTGGGTTTTCTTT. This translates into CSARANWVFF.

The sample holds a few counts of this clonotype. The rearrangement links TRBV10-3 to TRBJ2-1; D gene uncertain. V lost 4 bases and J 5 bases, leaving 3 bases between the germline ends. The CDR3 has 11 residues. Germline-derived CDR1 and CDR2 are ENHRY and SYGVKD. The CDR3 here is CAISVNNEQFF. The CDR3 region has the DNA TGTGCCATCAGTGTAAACAATGAGCAGTTCTTC.

This clonotype was recorded a few times. This chain links TRBV27 with TRBJ2-1; 8 bases align to TRBD2. This CDR3 spans 14 amino acids. V was clipped by 6 bases and J by 3 bases; unmatched bases: 4. CDR1 and CDR2 (germline): MNHEY, SMNVEV (reference sequence). The chain's CDR3 is CASRRGLDYNEQFF. The CDR3, as DNA: TGTGCCAGCAGAAGGGGACTAGACTACAATGAGCAGTTCTTC.

The J gene is TRBJ2-5, the V gene TRBV24-1; 12 bases are shared with TRBD2. Germline lookup yields CDR1 KGHDR and CDR2 SFDVKD. Trimming removed 4 bases from V and 1 base from J; junction bases left unmatched: 3. CDR3 length: 16 residues. The CDR3, as DNA: TGTGCCACCAGTGACCCTAGCGGGAGGGCCCAAGAGACCCAGTACTTC. Residues: CATSDPSGRAQETQYF.

CDR3 sequence: CASRSIGAWDTQYF. DNA of the CDR3: TGTGCCAGCAGGAGCATAGGTGCGTGGGATACGCAGTATTTT. This chain links TRBV4-2 with TRBJ2-3, with D uncertain. CDR1 LGHNA and CDR2 YNFKEQ come from the germline V gene. V lost 6 bases, J lost 6 bases, and 16 bases lay in between. This CDR3 comprises 14 residues.

This clonotype was found a few times. This sequence joins TRBV5-1 and TRBJ1-1, with 7 bases fitting TRBD1. Germline V gives CDR1 SGHRS, CDR2 YFSETQ. This CDR3 contains 14 residues. The junction had 2 bases not matched to a gene; V was cut back by 3 bases and J by 0 bases. This CDR3 reads CASSSTGMNTEAFF. The DNA of the CDR3 is TGCGCCAGCAGCTCGACAGGGATGAACACTGAAGCTTTCTTT.

This clonotype was recorded many times. This rearrangement joins TRBV28 to TRBJ2-1; D may be TRBD1 (5 bases). Trimming pared 6 bases from V and 0 bases from J, leaving 12 bases between. This CDR3 has 15 amino acids. Looked up from germline, CDR1 is MDHEN and CDR2 is SYDVKM. The chain's CDR3 is CASRLDTSSYNEQFF. Written as DNA, the CDR3 is TGTGCCAGCAGGTTGGACACCTCCTCCTACAATGAGCAGTTCTTC.

This clonotype has a handful of counts. The chain has TRBV5-1 and TRBJ2-1, with D perhaps TRBD2 (5 bases). Trimming left V 4 bases short and J 9 bases short, with 11 bases between. CDR3 size: 12 residues. Germline loops: CDR1 SGHRS, CDR2 YFSETQ. CDR3 protein: CASSPGLVEQFF. The CDR3 coding sequence is TGCGCCAGCAGCCCGGGGTTGGTTGAGCAGTTCTTC.

In its sample, this clonotype was seen many times. The chain's CDR3 is CSASGGVSSYEQYF. CDR3 coding DNA: TGCAGTGCTAGTGGTGGGGTAAGCTCCTACGAGCAGTACTTC. The chain joins TRBV20-1 to TRBJ2-7; D is unresolved. Germline lookup yields CDR1 DFQATT and CDR2 SNEGSKA (reference sequence). V lost 3 bases to trimming and J lost 0 bases, with 12 bases between them. The CDR3 extends over 14 amino acids.

There are a few counts of this clonotype. The chain recombines TRBV12-3 or TRBV12-4 with TRBJ2-1, with D hard to call. The V end lost 5 bases, the J end lost 15 bases, and 14 bases lay between the germline ends. This CDR3 has 11 residues. CDR3 nucleotide sequence: TGTGCCAGCAGTCCCGCCCCGTCGCGGTTCTTC. Translated, it gives CASSPAPSRFF.

This clonotype was recorded at least ten times. The V call is TRBV27, the J call TRBJ2-7, with 8 positions matching TRBD2. Germline assignment: CDR1 MNHEY and CDR2 SMNVEV (reference sequence). J was trimmed by 7 bases and V by 5 bases; bases with no gene match: 13. This CDR3 has 15 amino acids. The CDR3 DNA follows: TGTGCCAGCAGTCCTACGGGACTAGGCACTATGGAGCAGTACTTC. Its translation: CASSPTGLGTMEQYF.

This chain connects TRBV30 to TRBJ1-3; 7 bases fit TRBD1. CDR1 GTSNPN and CDR2 SVGIG come from the germline V gene (reference sequence). The CDR3 loop spans 14 amino acids. Trimming took 1 base from V and 5 from J; bases not matched to a gene: 5. The CDR3 region has the DNA TGTGCCTGGAGTGACCGACAGGGAAGAAACACCATATATTTT. Protein: CAWSDRQGRNTIYF.

This clonotype was seen more than once but under ten times. The chain has TRBV28 and TRBJ1-5; the D gene is possibly TRBD1 (5 bases). The V end was cut by 6 bases, the J end by 7 bases, with 19 bases between. Germline lookup yields CDR1 MDHEN and CDR2 SYDVKM. The CDR3 has 15 amino acids. CDR3 coding DNA: TGTGCCAGCAGCGCGGGACGTTGGTCTGGGCAGCCCCAGCATTTT. It translates to CASSAGRWSGQPQHF.

There are many counts of this clonotype. The CDR3 loop reads CASGGQGRADTQYF. CDR3 coding DNA: TGTGCCAGCGGCGGACAGGGCCGGGCAGATACGCAGTATTTT. The chain uses TRBV7-2 and TRBJ2-3, with 8 positions matching TRBD1. Losses at the gene ends were 8 bases for V and 4 bases for J; bases not matched to a gene: 8. The germline CDR1 and CDR2 sequences are SGHTA and FQGNSA. CDR3 length: 14 residues.

This clonotype was counted a few times. The rearrangement links TRBV12-3 or TRBV12-4 to TRBJ2-7; no reliable D call. CDR3 length: 12 amino acids. The ends were cut back, 6 bases at V and 6 bases at J, with 12 bases in the middle. This chain's CDR3 is CASRGGGLEQYF. Written as DNA, the CDR3 is TGTGCCAGCAGAGGTGGCGGCCTCGAGCAGTACTTC.

This clonotype occurred a few times. The chain has TRBV20-1 and TRBJ1-6, with TRBD1 as a possible D gene (6 bases). Trimming left V 4 bases short and J 3 bases short, with 7 bases between. The CDR3 extends over 13 amino acids. The V gene's germline CDR1 is DFQATT and CDR2 SNEGSKA (reference sequence). The CDR3 DNA reads TGCAGTGCTATGGACAGCTATAATTCACCCCTCCACTTT. Its protein product is CSAMDSYNSPLHF.

This clonotype appeared a few times. The rearrangement links TRBV18 to TRBJ2-7, with TRBD2 matching 7 bases. CDR1 KGHSH and CDR2 LQKENI come from the germline V gene. The CDR3 totals 15 residues. Trimming took 2 bases from V and 2 from J; bases not matched to a gene: 6. The CDR3 DNA reads TGTGCCAGCTCACCAGGGGCGCGGGGGACCTACGAGCAGTACTTC. It codes for CASSPGARGTYEQYF.

A few counts support this clonotype. The rearrangement links TRBV20-1 to TRBJ1-6, with 11 bases lining up with TRBD1. In germline, CDR1 is DFQATT, CDR2 SNEGSKA (reference sequence). The CDR3 length is 14 residues. The V segment lost 3 bases and the J segment 14 bases; nucleotides outside the gene matches: 9. The CDR3 reads CSARARTGGPALHF. DNA of the CDR3: TGCAGTGCTAGGGCCCGGACAGGGGGCCCGGCCCTCCACTTT.

This clonotype was seen more than once but under ten times. The genes are TRBV7-9 and TRBJ2-7, with TRBD1 identical over 7 bases. Germline V CDR1 and CDR2: SEHNR, FQNEAQ (reference sequence). This CDR3 spans 12 amino acids. Trimming removed 3 bases from V and 9 bases from J; junction bases left unmatched: 5. The CDR3 region has the DNA TGTGCCAGCAGCTTGAACAGGGGTGGGCAGTACTTC. Its translation is CASSLNRGGQYF.

The chain uses TRBV18 and TRBJ2-3, with D perhaps matching TRBD2 (5 bases). CDR1 and CDR2 from the germline V gene are KGHSH and LQKENI. V shed 0 bases and J shed 3 bases, with 16 bases lying between them. The CDR3 consists of 17 residues. CDR3 amino acids: CASSPPRAQPVTDTQYF. The CDR3, as DNA: TGTGCCAGCTCACCACCGCGGGCGCAGCCCGTTACAGATACGCAGTATTTT. The complete variable domain, with remaining parts taken from reference TRBV18 and TRBJ2-3, reads NAGVMQNPRHLVRRRGQEARLRCSPMKGHSHVYWYRQLPEEGLKFMVYLQKENIIDESGMPKERFSAEFPKEGPSILRIQQVVRGDSAAYFCASSPPRAQPVTDTQYFGPGTRLTVL.

The J gene is TRBJ2-1, the V gene TRBV30, with D unclear. Trimming removed 2 bases from V and 3 bases from J, with 2 bases in between. Germline V lookup: CDR1 GTSNPN, CDR2 SVGIG (reference sequence). The CDR3 has 11 residues. CDR3 sequence (DNA): TGTGCCTGGAGTTACTACAATGAGCAGTTCTTC. Its protein is CAWSYYNEQFF.

This chain links TRBV30 with TRBJ2-5; tentative D call: TRBD2 (6 bases). This CDR3 is 15 amino acids long. Germline CDR1 GTSNPN, CDR2 SVGIG (reference sequence). Between the trimmed V and J ends, which lost 2 bases and 4 bases, there was a span of 17 bases. The CDR3 bases are TGTGCCTGGAGTATAATGGGGGTAGCGGTAGAGACCCAGTACTTC. Translated: CAWSIMGVAVETQYF.

This clonotype has only a few counts. The V and J genes are TRBV7-2 and TRBJ2-3, with 11 bases matching TRBD2. CDR1 and CDR2 (germline): SGHTA, FQGNSA. J was trimmed by 6 bases and V by 5 bases; bases with no gene match: 13. The CDR3 has 17 residues. The CDR3 loop is CASSPRTSGSTADTQYF. The CDR3 DNA reads as TGTGCCAGCAGCCCGAGGACTAGCGGGTCGACTGCGGATACGCAGTATTTT.

The genes are TRBV29-1 and TRBJ2-5; 9 bases are a match to TRBD1. Germline trimming cut 6 bases from V and 5 bases from J; bases unmatched to any gene: 10. Germline V gives CDR1 SQVTM, CDR2 ANQGSEA. This CDR3 has 14 amino acids. CDR3 coding DNA: TGCAGCGTGACCGACCTTGGACAGGGGGAGACCCAGTACTTC. Translated, it gives CSVTDLGQGETQYF. Full variable domain (remainder filled in from reference TRBV29-1 and TRBJ2-5): SAVISQKPSRDICQRGTSLTIQCQVDSQVTMMFWYRQQPGQSLTLIATANQGSEATYESGFVIDKFPISRPNLTFSTLTVSNMSPEDSSIYLCSVTDLGQGETQYFGPGTRLLVL.

This chain uses TRBV6-5 with TRBJ2-2; D is ambiguous. Germline V gene sequence: CDR1 MNHEY, CDR2 SVGAGI. The CDR3 has 13 residues. Trimming took off 0 bases at V and 7 bases at J, with 6 bases between the two ends. CDR3 protein: CASSYSNIGELFF. CDR3 coding DNA: TGTGCCAGCAGTTACTCGAATATCGGGGAGCTGTTTTTT.

This clonotype was picked up a small number of times. The chain links TRBV27 to TRBJ2-7; D gene unclear. V was trimmed by 6 bases and J by 0 bases, leaving 15 bases between them. Germline V lookup: CDR1 MNHEY, CDR2 SMNVEV (reference sequence). The CDR3 extends over 15 amino acids. For the CDR3, the DNA is TGTGCCAGCAGGAGATCCCAACAACCCTCCTACGAGCAGTACTTC. Encoded protein: CASRRSQQPSYEQYF.